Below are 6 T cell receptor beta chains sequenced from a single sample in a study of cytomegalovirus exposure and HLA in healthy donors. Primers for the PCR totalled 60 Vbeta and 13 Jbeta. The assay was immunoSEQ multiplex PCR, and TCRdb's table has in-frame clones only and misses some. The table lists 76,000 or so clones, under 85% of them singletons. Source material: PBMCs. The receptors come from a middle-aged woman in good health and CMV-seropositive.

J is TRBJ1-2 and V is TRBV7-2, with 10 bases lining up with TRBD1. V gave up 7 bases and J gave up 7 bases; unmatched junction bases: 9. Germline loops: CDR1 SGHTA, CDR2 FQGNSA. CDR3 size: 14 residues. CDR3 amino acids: CASTPGTGVFGYTF. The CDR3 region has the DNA TGTGCCAGCACACCCGGGACAGGGGTATTTGGCTACACCTTC.

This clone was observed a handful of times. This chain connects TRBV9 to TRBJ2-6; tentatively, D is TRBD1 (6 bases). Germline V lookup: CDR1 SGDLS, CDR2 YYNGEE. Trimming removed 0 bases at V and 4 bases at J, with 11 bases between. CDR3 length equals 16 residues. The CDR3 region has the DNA TGTGCCAGCAGCGTAGGTACAGGGCTCGGGGCCAACGTCCTGACTTTC. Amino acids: CASSVGTGLGANVLTF.

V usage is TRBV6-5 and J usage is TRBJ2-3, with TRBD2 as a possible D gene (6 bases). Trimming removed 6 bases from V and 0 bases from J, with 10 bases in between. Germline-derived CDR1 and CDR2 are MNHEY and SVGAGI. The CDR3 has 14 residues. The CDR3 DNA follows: TGTGCCAGCAGGGGGACTGCAAGCACAGATACGCAGTATTTT. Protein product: CASRGTASTDTQYF.

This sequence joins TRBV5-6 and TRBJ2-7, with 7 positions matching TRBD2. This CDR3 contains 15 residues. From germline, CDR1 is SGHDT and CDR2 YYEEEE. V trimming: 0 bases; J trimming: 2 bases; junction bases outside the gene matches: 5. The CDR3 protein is CASSLGTSSTYEQYF. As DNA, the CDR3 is TGTGCCAGCAGCTTGGGGACTAGTTCGACCTACGAGCAGTACTTC.

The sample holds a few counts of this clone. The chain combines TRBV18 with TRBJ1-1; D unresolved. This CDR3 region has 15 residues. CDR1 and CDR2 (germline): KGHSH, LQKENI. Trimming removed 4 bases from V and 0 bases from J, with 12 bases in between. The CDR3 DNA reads TGTGCCAGCTCACTAGATATTACCGTGAACACTGAAGCTTTCTTT. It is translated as CASSLDITVNTEAFF.

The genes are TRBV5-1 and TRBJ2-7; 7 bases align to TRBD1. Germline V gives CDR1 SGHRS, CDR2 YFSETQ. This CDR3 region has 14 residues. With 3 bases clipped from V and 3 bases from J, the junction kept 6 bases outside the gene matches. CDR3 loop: CASSSGTAVYEQYF. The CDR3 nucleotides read TGCGCCAGCAGCTCGGGGACAGCCGTCTACGAGCAGTACTTC. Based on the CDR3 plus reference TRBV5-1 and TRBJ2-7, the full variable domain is KAGVTQTPRYLIKTRGQQVTLSCSPISGHRSVSWYQQTPGQGLQFLFEYFSETQRNKGNFPGRFSGRQFSNSRSEMNVSTLELGDSALYLCASSSGTAVYEQYFGPGTRLTVT.